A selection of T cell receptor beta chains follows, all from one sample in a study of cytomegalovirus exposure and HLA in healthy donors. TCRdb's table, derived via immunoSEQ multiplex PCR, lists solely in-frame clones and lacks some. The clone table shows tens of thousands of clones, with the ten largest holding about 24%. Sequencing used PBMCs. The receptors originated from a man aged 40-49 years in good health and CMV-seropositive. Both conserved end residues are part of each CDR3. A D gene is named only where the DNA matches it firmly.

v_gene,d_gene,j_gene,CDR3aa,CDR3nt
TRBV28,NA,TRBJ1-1,CASRLFDAGRRNTEAFF,TGTGCCAGCAGGCTTTTTGACGCCGGCAGGCGGAACACTGAAGCTTTCTTT
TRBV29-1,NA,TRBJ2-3,CSVEDRGASTDTQYF,TGCAGCGTTGAAGATCGCGGGGCAAGCACAGATACGCAGTATTTT
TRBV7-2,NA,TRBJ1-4,CASSLLGEANEKLFF,TGTGCCAGCAGCTTACTAGGGGAAGCTAATGAAAAACTGTTTTTT
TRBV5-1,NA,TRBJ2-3,CASSLARTDTDTQYF,TGCGCCAGCAGCTTGGCCAGGACAGACACAGATACGCAGTATTTT
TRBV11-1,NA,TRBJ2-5,CASSPMRSQETQYF,TGTGCCAGCAGCCCAATGAGGAGCCAAGAGACCCAGTACTTC
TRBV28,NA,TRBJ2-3,CASNPQGTDTQYF,TGTGCCAGCAATCCCCAGGGCACAGATACGCAGTATTTT
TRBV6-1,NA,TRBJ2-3,CASSDLADTQYF,TGTGCCAGCAGTGACTTAGCAGATACGCAGTATTTT
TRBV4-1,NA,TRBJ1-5,CASSQDSQTFSNQPQHF,TGCGCCAGCAGCCAAGATAGCCAGACTTTTAGCAATCAGCCCCAGCATTTT
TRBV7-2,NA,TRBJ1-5,CASSSDRQQPQHF,TGTGCCAGCAGCTCCGACCGACAGCAGCCCCAGCATTTT
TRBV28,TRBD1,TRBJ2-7,CASSFEDRGYDEQYF,TGTGCCAGCAGTTTCGAGGACAGGGGGTATGACGAGCAGTACTTC
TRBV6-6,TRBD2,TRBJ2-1,CASTSGIKGDEQFF,TGTGCCAGCACTAGCGGGATCAAAGGGGATGAGCAGTTCTTC
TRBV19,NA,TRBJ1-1,CASRGGAGSITEAFF,TGTGCCAGTAGGGGAGGGGCAGGGTCGATCACTGAAGCTTTCTTT
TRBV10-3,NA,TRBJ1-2,CAISEGSPNYGYTF,TGTGCCATCAGTGAGGGCAGTCCAAACTATGGCTACACCTTC
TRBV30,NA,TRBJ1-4,CAWSVGLGIGAEKLFF,TGTGCCTGGAGTGTAGGCCTCGGGATAGGCGCTGAAAAACTGTTTTTT
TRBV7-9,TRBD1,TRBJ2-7,CASSPRGPFEQYF,TGTGCCAGCAGCCCCAGGGGGCCCTTCGAGCAGTACTTC
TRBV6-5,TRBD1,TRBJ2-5,CASTRDRGSETQYF,TGTGCCAGCACCCGGGACAGGGGGTCGGAGACCCAGTACTTC
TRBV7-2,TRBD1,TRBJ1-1,CASSRQGATEAFF,TGTGCCAGCAGCCGACAGGGGGCAACTGAAGCTTTCTTT
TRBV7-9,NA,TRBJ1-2,CASSLELGRDYGYTF,TGTGCCAGCAGCTTAGAACTAGGGCGCGACTATGGCTACACCTTC
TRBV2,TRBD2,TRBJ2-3,CASSEGSGGGHTQYF,TGTGCCAGCAGTGAAGGGAGCGGGGGTGGGCATACGCAGTATTTT
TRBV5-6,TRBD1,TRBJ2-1,CASSLGDRGGDEQFF,TGTGCCAGCAGCTTGGGGGACAGGGGAGGGGATGAGCAGTTCTTC
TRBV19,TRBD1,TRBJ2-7,CASQGQASVGYEQYF,TGTGCCAGCCAAGGACAGGCCTCCGTAGGTTACGAGCAGTACTTC
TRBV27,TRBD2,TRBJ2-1,CASSTGPFSGGVNEQFF,TGTGCCAGCAGTACCGGCCCCTTTAGCGGGGGGGTCAATGAGCAGTTCTTC
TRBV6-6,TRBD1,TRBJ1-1,CASSFGVTGGHKEAFF,TGTGCCAGCAGTTTTGGGGTGACAGGGGGCCATAAGGAAGCTTTCTTT
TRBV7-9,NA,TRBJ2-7,CASSLAGPSYEQYF,TGTGCCAGCAGCTTAGCGGGCCCCTCCTACGAGCAGTACTTC
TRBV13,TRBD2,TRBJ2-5,CASSMGGLALQETQYF,TGTGCCAGCAGTATGGGGGGACTAGCCCTACAAGAGACCCAGTACTTC
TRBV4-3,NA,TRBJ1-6,CASSQVKGQNSPLHF,TGCGCCAGCAGCCAAGTAAAGGGGCAGAATTCACCCCTCCACTTT
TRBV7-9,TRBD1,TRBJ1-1,CASSLRGQGTEAFF,TGTGCCAGCAGCTTGCGGGGACAGGGCACTGAAGCTTTCTTT
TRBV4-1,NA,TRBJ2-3,CASSPSDTQYF,TGCGCCAGCAGCCCCTCAGATACGCAGTATTTT
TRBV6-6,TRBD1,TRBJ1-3,CASNTGVGNTIYF,TGTGCCAGCAATACAGGGGTCGGAAACACCATATATTTT
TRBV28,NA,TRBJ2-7,CASRFRYGSSYEQYF,TGTGCCAGCAGATTTAGATACGGGAGCTCCTACGAGCAGTACTTC
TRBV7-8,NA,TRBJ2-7,CASSLARSGYEQYF,TGTGCCAGCAGCTTAGCGCGGTCGGGGTACGAGCAGTACTTC
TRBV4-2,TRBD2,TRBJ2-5,CASSQDGSSGEVETQYF,TGTGCCAGCAGCCAAGATGGGTCTAGCGGGGAGGTGGAGACCCAGTACTTC
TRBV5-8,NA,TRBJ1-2,CASSVQVTFDYGYTF,TGTGCCAGCAGCGTACAGGTTACATTCGACTATGGCTACACCTTC
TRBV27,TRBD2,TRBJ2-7,CASSYAPSGSYEQYF,TGTGCCAGCAGTTATGCTCCTAGCGGGAGCTACGAGCAGTACTTC
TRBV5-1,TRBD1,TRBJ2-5,CASSRGQGEETQYF,TGCGCCAGCAGCCGGGGACAGGGAGAAGAGACCCAGTACTTC
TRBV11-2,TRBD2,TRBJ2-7,CASSSGLAYEQYF,TGTGCCAGCAGCTCGGGACTAGCGTACGAGCAGTACTTC
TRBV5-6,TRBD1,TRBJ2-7,CASSLGPGTVSYEQYF,TGTGCCAGCAGCTTGGGCCCCGGGACAGTCTCCTACGAGCAGTACTTC
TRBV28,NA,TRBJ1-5,CASSFSLGGQPQHF,TGTGCCAGCAGTTTTTCCTTGGGAGGTCAGCCCCAGCATTTT
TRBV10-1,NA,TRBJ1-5,CASSQTAYSNQPQHF,TGCGCCAGCTCACAGACGGCCTATAGCAATCAGCCCCAGCATTTT
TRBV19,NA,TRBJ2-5,CASSIYTTPGGQETQYF,TGTGCCAGTAGTATCTACACGACACCAGGGGGGCAAGAGACCCAGTACTTC
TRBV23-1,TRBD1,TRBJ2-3,CASSQFHRGLRFGTDTQYF,TGCGCCAGCAGTCAATTTCACAGGGGGCTAAGGTTTGGCACAGATACGCAGTATTTT
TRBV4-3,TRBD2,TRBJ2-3,CASSRLADSTDTQYF,TGCGCCAGCAGCCGACTAGCGGATAGCACAGATACGCAGTATTTT
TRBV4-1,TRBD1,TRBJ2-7,CASSQQTGGSEQYF,TGCGCCAGCAGCCAACAAACAGGGGGTTCCGAGCAGTACTTC
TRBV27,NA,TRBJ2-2,CASSFNRGALTGELFF,TGTGCCAGCAGTTTTAATCGGGGGGCCCTCACCGGGGAGCTGTTTTTT
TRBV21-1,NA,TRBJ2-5,CASSTLTRPEEETQYF,TGTGCCAGCAGCACACTCACCCGTCCCGAGGAAGAGACCCAGTACTTC
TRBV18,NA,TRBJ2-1,CASSPKLPPGVKDEQFF,TGTGCCAGCTCACCAAAACTCCCCCCGGGGGTTAAGGATGAGCAGTTCTTC
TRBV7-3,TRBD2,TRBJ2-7,CASSFGAGDYEQYF,TGTGCCAGCAGCTTCGGGGCGGGGGACTACGAGCAGTACTTC
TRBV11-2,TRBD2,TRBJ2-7,CASSSSQREEYEQYF,TGTGCCAGCAGCTCGAGCCAGCGGGAGGAGTACGAGCAGTACTTC
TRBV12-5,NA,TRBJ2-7,CARRAGRNEQYF,TGTGCTCGACGGGCGGGGCGGAACGAGCAGTACTTC
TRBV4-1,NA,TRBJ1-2,CASSQEWGDGYTF,TGCGCCAGCAGCCAAGAATGGGGAGACGGCTACACCTTC
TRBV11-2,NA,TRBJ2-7,CASSSYYEQYF,TGTGCCAGCAGCTCTTACTACGAGCAGTACTTC
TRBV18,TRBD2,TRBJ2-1,CASSPPVLAGTEQFF,TGTGCCAGCTCACCACCGGTACTAGCGGGAACTGAGCAGTTCTTC
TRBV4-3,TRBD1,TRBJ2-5,CASSQDRGQYQETQYF,TGCGCCAGCAGCCAGGACAGGGGACAGTACCAAGAGACCCAGTACTTC
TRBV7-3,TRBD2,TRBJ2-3,CASSRLAGYTDTQYF,TGTGCCAGCAGCCGATTAGCGGGGTACACAGATACGCAGTATTTT
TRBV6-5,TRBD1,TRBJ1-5,CASSQTGEGNQPQHF,TGTGCCAGCAGTCAGACAGGGGAAGGCAATCAGCCCCAGCATTTT